This T cell receptor beta chain was found in a study of vaccination effects on CD4 cells after COVID-19. Across the study: Participants each got two BNT162b2 or mRNA-1273 vaccine doses. General observations from the study: Marked clonal contraction of both clone types appeared late after vaccination.

As for this clone: Antigen specificity is unknown.

This CDR3 contains 12 residues. Germline V CDR1 and CDR2: SQVTM, ANQGSEA. Trimming removed 4 bases from V and 5 bases from J, with 9 bases in between. Prior to sequencing, the ViraFEST assay stimulated PBMC with viral peptide pools, which expanded the antigen-specific CD4+ T cells. The authors isolated CD4+ T cells after roughly eleven days of culture. Nucleocapsid antibodies were negative in the vaccine recipients, who had never had SARS-CoV-2 infection. The protocol was immunoSEQ multiplex PCR, while the TCRdb copy is restricted to in-frame clones and leaves out a portion. The sample holds roughly 41,000 clones, about three fifths seen once.

The clonotype comes from a human donor who received a COVID-19 vaccine. The sample in question was CD4+ T cells from PBMCs cultured with HCoV-OC43 spike peptides, obtained before COVID-19 vaccination. Subset described: HCoV-OC43 spike overlapping peptide pool stimulation. The chain links TRBV29-1 to TRBJ1-5, with D perhaps matching TRBD1 (5 bases). The CDR3 here is CSVGARDQPQHF. The CDR3 DNA sequence: TGCAGCGTTGGGGCCAGGGATCAGCCCCAGCATTTT.